A single sample is the source of the 30 T cell receptor beta chains below, sequenced in a study of blood T cell repertoires in COVID-19 (dated by TCRdb to the early 2020s). The library relied on the immunoSEQ multiplex PCR assay. In its TCRdb copy, this immuneACCESS table keeps in-frame sequences only and misses some clones. Where compared with another copy, unresolved V genes explain less than half of these, and the others have no known cause. The sample table shows about 300,000 clones, and about 91% are seen once. The ten most abundant clones make up 1.6% of the sample. The sequenced sample consisted of peripheral blood. The receptors here all came from a young woman with COVID-19, enrolled during active disease.

The CDR3 loop reads CASRLGQGGNEQYF. CDR3 DNA: TGTGCCAGCAGGCTGGGACAGGGGGGAAACGAGCAGTACTTC. The chain joins TRBV6-6 to TRBJ2-7, with 11 bases aligning to TRBD1. Trimming at V came to 6 bases and at J to 5 bases, leaving 6 bases not matched to a gene. This CDR3 is 14 amino acids long. CDR1 and CDR2 (germline): MNHNY, SVGAGI (reference sequence).

This chain uses TRBV19 with TRBJ1-5; 8 nucleotides agree with TRBD1. The junction had 2 bases not matched to a gene; V was cut back by 6 bases and J by 1 base. This CDR3 has 14 residues. Germline V gives CDR1 LNHDA, CDR2 SQIVND (reference sequence). In DNA form, the CDR3 reads TGTGCCAGTAGCCGACAGGGGAGCAATCAGCCCCAGCATTTT. Its translation: CASSRQGSNQPQHF. Based on the CDR3 plus reference TRBV19 and TRBJ1-5, the full variable domain is DGGITQSPKYLFRKEGQNVTLSCEQNLNHDAMYWYRQDPGQGLRLIYYSQIVNDFQKGDIAEGYSVSREKKESFPLTVTSAQKNPTAFYLCASSRQGSNQPQHFGDGTRLSIL.

The CDR3 region has the DNA TGTGCCTGGAGTACTTGGACAGAGTACGTAACACTGAACACTGAAGCTTTCTTT. Its translation is CAWSTWTEYVTLNTEAFF. The chain joins TRBV30 to TRBJ1-1; TRBD1 is a possible D gene (6 bases). V shed 2 bases and J shed 0 bases, with 22 bases lying between them. CDR3 length equals 18 residues. Germline CDR1 reads GTSNPN; CDR2 reads SVGIG (reference sequence). Full variable domain (missing parts from reference TRBV30 and TRBJ1-1): SQTIHQWPATLVQPVGSPLSLECTVEGTSNPNLYWYRQAAGRGLQLLFYSVGIGQISSEVPQNLSASRPQDRQFILSSKKLLLSDSGFYLCAWSTWTEYVTLNTEAFFGQGTRLTVV.

This chain links TRBV4-3 with TRBJ1-1; D is unclear. The CDR3 spans 12 residues. From germline, CDR1 is LGHNA and CDR2 YSLEER. With 0 bases removed from V and 5 bases from J, the gap between germline ends came to 4 bases. CDR3 sequence: CASSQDRTEAFF. CDR3 coding DNA: TGCGCCAGCAGCCAAGATCGGACTGAAGCTTTCTTT.

This sequence joins TRBV10-3 and TRBJ1-3; D not certain. V lost 3 bases to trimming and J lost 9 bases, with 12 bases between them. This CDR3 contains 13 residues. CDR1 and CDR2 from the germline V gene are ENHRY and SYGVKD. Here the CDR3 DNA reads TGTGCCATCAGTGACCCCAGTCGCGGCACCATATATTTT. It yields the protein CAISDPSRGTIYF.

The chain employs TRBV27 and TRBJ1-4; D is ambiguous. V was shortened by 5 bases and J by 4 bases, with 11 bases between the two germline ends. The CDR3 totals 14 residues. Germline CDR1 reads MNHEY; CDR2 reads SMNVEV (reference sequence). For the CDR3, the DNA is TGTGCCAGCAGTCGCGGGATTTATAATGAAAAACTGTTTTTT. Encoded protein: CASSRGIYNEKLFF.

The J gene is TRBJ2-2, the V gene TRBV3-1 (or the pseudogene TRBV3-2), with TRBD1 as a possible D gene (6 bases). Trimming stripped 6 bases from V and 3 bases from J, with 8 bases between. Looked up from germline, CDR1 is LGHDT and CDR2 is YNNKEL (reference sequence). The CDR3 sequence is 13 residues long. Here the CDR3 DNA reads TGTGCCAGCAGGAACAGGGACACCGGGGAGCTGTTTTTT. This sequence encodes CASRNRDTGELFF.

Remarks on this clone: This same CDR3 is encoded by further DNA sequences in the sample. The rearrangement uses TRBV7-2 and TRBJ1-6; a weak D match, TRBD1 (5 bases). V was clipped by 2 bases and J by 7 bases, with 6 bases between them. This CDR3 has 13 amino acids. Looked up from germline, CDR1 is SGHTA and CDR2 is FQGNSA. CDR3 sequence reads: CASSLRGNSPLHF. CDR3 nucleotide sequence: TGTGCCAGCAGCTTACGGGGGAATTCACCCCTCCACTTT. The whole variable domain, filled in from reference TRBV7-2 and TRBJ1-6, reads GAGVSQSPSNKVTEKGKDVELRCDPISGHTALYWYRQSLGQGLEFLIYFQGNSAPDKSGLPSDRFSAERTGGSVSTLTIQRTQQEDSAVYLCASSLRGNSPLHFGNGTRLTVT.

The chain couples TRBV27 to TRBJ2-3, with 11 bases aligning to TRBD2. The CDR3 contains 15 residues. The junction had 5 bases not matched to a gene; V was cut back by 4 bases and J by 5 bases. Germline assignment: CDR1 MNHEY and CDR2 SMNVEV (reference sequence). CDR3 nucleotides: TGTGCCAGCAGTTACTTCGGGACTAGCGGAGATACGCAGTATTTT. Protein product: CASSYFGTSGDTQYF.

CDR3 in amino acids: CASSPRAFTDTQYF. The CDR3 DNA follows: TGTGCCAGCAGCCCGAGGGCCTTCACAGATACGCAGTATTTT. The rearrangement uses TRBV7-8 and TRBJ2-3, with D perhaps TRBD2 (5 bases). The V gene's germline CDR1 is SGHVS and CDR2 FQNEAQ. With 5 bases removed from V and 2 bases from J, the gap between germline ends came to 11 bases. There are 14 residues in the CDR3.

This chain links TRBV3-1 (or the pseudogene TRBV3-2) with TRBJ2-7; a possible D gene is TRBD2 (5 bases). CDR1 LGHDT and CDR2 YNNKEL come from the germline V gene (reference sequence). The CDR3 covers 12 residues. V gave up 3 bases and J gave up 6 bases, with 9 bases separating them. This CDR3 is CASSQRTGEQYF. The DNA of the CDR3 is TGTGCCAGCAGCCAGCGGACTGGCGAGCAGTACTTC.

This chain links TRBV9 with TRBJ2-2, with 7 bases that match TRBD2. Germline CDR1 and CDR2: SGDLS and YYNGEE. With V trimmed by 2 bases and J by 7 bases, 14 bases remained unmatched. The CDR3 has 17 residues. CDR3 coding DNA: TGTGCCAGCAGCGTCCGAGCGGGGCCCCTCTTCGTCGGGGAGCTGTTTTTT. It encodes CASSVRAGPLFVGELFF.

The rearrangement uses TRBV28 and TRBJ2-2, with 7 nucleotides matching TRBD1. This CDR3 spans 14 amino acids. V was clipped by 6 bases and J by 4 bases; unmatched bases: 5. CDR1 and CDR2 from the germline V gene are MDHEN and SYDVKM. This chain's CDR3 is CASRSAGGTGELFF. The CDR3 DNA follows: TGTGCCAGCAGATCCGCAGGGGGCACCGGGGAGCTGTTTTTT.

The chain carries TRBV2 and TRBJ1-1, with 7 bases that match TRBD1. Germline V gives CDR1 SNHLY, CDR2 FYNNEI. This CDR3 has 15 amino acids. V lost 9 bases and J lost 0; bases outside the gene matches: 10. CDR3 DNA sequence: TGTGCCAGTACGGTCGAGGGACAGATGAACACTGAAGCTTTCTTT. As protein: CASTVEGQMNTEAFF.

This clone was counted a few times. The rearrangement links TRBV5-1 to TRBJ1-2, with TRBD1 matching 7 bases. CDR3 size: 13 residues. Germline V gene lookup returns CDR1 SGHRS and CDR2 YFSETQ. The junction had 3 bases not matched to a gene; V was cut back by 2 bases and J by 5 bases. The CDR3 DNA reads TGCGCCAGCAGCTTACAGGGGACTTATGGCTACACCTTC. Translated: CASSLQGTYGYTF.

This clone was picked up many times. Within the sample, other DNA sequences also encode this same CDR3. This chain joins TRBV2 and TRBJ2-7, with 7 bases fitting TRBD1. CDR1 and CDR2 from the germline V gene are SNHLY and FYNNEI. V lost 4 bases, J lost 3 bases, and 6 bases stayed unmatched. This CDR3 comprises 14 residues. This CDR3 reads CASSAGTEVYEQYF. As DNA, the CDR3 is TGTGCCAGCAGTGCCGGGACAGAAGTCTACGAGCAGTACTTC.

The chain has TRBV10-3 and TRBJ2-3; TRBD1 aligns across 7 bases. This CDR3 contains 15 residues. The germline gives CDR1 ENHRY, CDR2 SYGVKD. The junction had 5 bases not matched to a gene; V was cut back by 3 bases and J by 2 bases. CDR3 in DNA: TGTGCCATCAGTGAATGGGGGACAGCCACAGATACGCAGTATTTT. This sequence encodes CAISEWGTATDTQYF.

The V gene is TRBV12-3 or TRBV12-4, the J gene TRBJ2-1; D perhaps matches TRBD1 (5 bases). The CDR3 sequence is 13 residues long. Deletions cut 6 bases from V and 5 bases from J, with 11 bases between. The CDR3 nucleotides read TGTGCCAGCAGCCTGATAGGGGACAATGAGCAGTTCTTC. Translation: CASSLIGDNEQFF.

The chain couples TRBV7-9 to TRBJ2-5; no definite D call. The germline CDR1 and CDR2 sequences are SEHNR and FQNEAQ (reference sequence). This CDR3 comprises 12 residues. Trimming shortened V by 6 bases and J by 5 bases, and 10 bases separated the two germline ends. The CDR3 DNA sequence: TGTGCCAGCAGGATGGGCATCGAGACCCAGTACTTC. Its translation is CASRMGIETQYF.

The gene calls are TRBV23-1 and TRBJ2-2, with 9 bases fitting TRBD1. TRBV23-1 counts as an open reading frame of uncertain function. V lost 2 bases, J lost 6 bases, and 4 bases stayed unmatched. The CDR3 loop spans 15 amino acids. For the CDR3, the DNA is TGCGCCAGCAGTCAACCGGGACAGGGTTCCGGGGAGCTGTTTTTT. Protein product: CASSQPGQGSGELFF.

The rearrangement links TRBV30 to TRBJ2-2; tentatively, D is TRBD1 (6 bases). Trimming cost V 0 bases and J 0 bases, with 23 bases left between them. There are 20 residues in the CDR3. Per the germline V gene, CDR1 is GTSNPN and CDR2 is SVGIG (reference sequence). This CDR3 is CAWSVSLKDRLLSNTGELFF. The CDR3 region has the DNA TGTGCCTGGAGTGTCTCACTAAAGGACAGACTACTATCGAACACCGGGGAGCTGTTTTTT.

The chain joins TRBV20-1 to TRBJ2-6, with 12 nucleotides matching TRBD1. V shed 3 bases, J shed 3 bases, and the junction held 15 bases outside the gene matches. Germline CDR1 is DFQATT and CDR2 is SNEGSKA (reference sequence). CDR3 length equals 20 residues. The CDR3 loop reads CSASDPASGQGADGANVLTF. The CDR3 DNA is TGCAGTGCTAGTGATCCCGCTTCGGGACAGGGGGCGGATGGGGCCAACGTCCTGACTTTC.

The gene calls are TRBV2 and TRBJ1-1; possibly TRBD1 for D (5 bases). Germline V gene sequence: CDR1 SNHLY, CDR2 FYNNEI. This CDR3 has 12 amino acids. V lost 6 bases and J lost 7, with 12 bases in between. The CDR3 sequence is CASRPGVFEAFF. DNA for the CDR3: TGTGCCAGCAGGCCGGGGGTCTTTGAAGCTTTCTTT.

The J gene is TRBJ1-2, the V gene TRBV28; possibly TRBD1 for D (5 bases). Trimming took off 7 bases at V and 8 bases at J, with 23 bases between the two ends. CDR3 length: 15 residues. The germline gives CDR1 MDHEN, CDR2 SYDVKM. In nucleotides, the CDR3 is TGTGCCAGCAATCCTCCCCTTACAGGTACCGGCGGCTACACCTTC. Amino acid sequence: CASNPPLTGTGGYTF.

This clone came up once. This sequence joins TRBV6-6 and TRBJ1-3; D might be TRBD1 (5 bases). This CDR3 has 19 amino acids. Per germline, CDR1 MNHNY and CDR2 SVGAGI (reference sequence). Trimming removed 5 bases at V and 2 bases at J, with 25 bases between. The CDR3 DNA reads TGTGCCAGCAGTCCAACTAGCTTAAATTATCAGGGCCCTGGAAACACCATATATTTT. Amino acid sequence: CASSPTSLNYQGPGNTIYF.

The chain employs TRBV27 and TRBJ1-6; D may be TRBD1 (5 bases). Trimming removed 3 bases from V and 10 bases from J, with 13 bases in between. The CDR3 runs to 14 residues. Germline values: CDR1 MNHEY, CDR2 SMNVEV (reference sequence). In DNA form, the CDR3 reads TGTGCCAGCAGTTTGAGGCAGGGAGGCTCACCCCTCCACTTT. Translation gives CASSLRQGGSPLHF.

The chain couples TRBV24-1 to TRBJ2-1, with 7 nucleotides matching TRBD1. Losses at the gene ends were 5 bases for V and 10 bases for J; bases not matched to a gene: 7. CDR3 length: 13 amino acids. Germline assignment: CDR1 KGHDR and CDR2 SFDVKD. The CDR3 reads CATSGRGGREQFF. The DNA of the CDR3 is TGTGCCACCAGTGGCCGAGGGGGCCGCGAGCAGTTCTTC.

V usage is TRBV2 and J usage is TRBJ2-5, with TRBD1 matching 7 bases. The CDR3 loop spans 13 amino acids. After removal of 3 bases from V and 5 bases from J, the junction contained 3 bases not matched to a gene. Germline values: CDR1 SNHLY, CDR2 FYNNEI. The CDR3 protein is CASSDTGVETQYF. CDR3 in DNA: TGTGCCAGCAGTGATACAGGGGTGGAGACCCAGTACTTC.

This chain uses TRBV4-1 with TRBJ2-7, with TRBD1 matching over 11 bases. The CDR3 has 14 residues. Looked up from germline, CDR1 is MGHRA and CDR2 is YSYEKL. V lost 3 bases and J lost 4; bases outside the gene matches: 2. CDR3 coding DNA: TGCGCCAGCAGCCAGGACAGGGGGCGGTACGAGCAGTACTTC. It is translated as CASSQDRGRYEQYF.

V gene TRBV2 combines with J gene TRBJ2-7; 7 positions agree with TRBD2. This CDR3 contains 15 residues. V was clipped by 1 base and J by 5 bases; unmatched bases: 8. The germline CDR1 and CDR2 sequences are SNHLY and FYNNEI. CDR3 nucleotides: TGTGCCAGCAGTGAAGAGTATGGGACTATCGACGAGCAGTACGTC. Its translation: CASSEEYGTIDEQYV.